Below are 18 T cell receptor beta chains sequenced from a single sample in a study of CD4 T cell repertoires in COVID-19. The data were produced by immunoSEQ multiplex PCR, yet TCRdb's version contains in-frame clones alone and is incomplete. The sample comprises 20,000 or so clones, 85% to 95% of which are singletons, and 0.66% rests with the top ten. The memory T cells were sequenced right after ex vivo isolation, without culture. The sample was circulating follicular helper CD4+ T cells (cTfh) from blood, taken before the COVID-19 pandemic. These receptors came from a human donor who had COVID-19.

The chain has TRBV25-1 and TRBJ1-2, with a tentative D call TRBD1 (6 bases). Per germline, CDR1 MGHDK and CDR2 SYGVNS. There are 12 residues in the CDR3. V was pared by 8 bases and J by 7 bases, with 14 bases between. CDR3 nucleotides: TGTGCCAGCTGGGGGCAGTCCGGTGGCTACACCTTC. Translating gives CASWGQSGGYTF.

The rearrangement links TRBV20-1 to TRBJ1-4; D unclear. V lost 2 bases and J lost 6, with 4 bases in between. Germline V lookup: CDR1 DFQATT, CDR2 SNEGSKA (reference sequence). The CDR3 length is 11 residues. As DNA, the CDR3 is TGCAGTGCTAGATCAGATGAAAAACTGTTTTTT. This codes for CSARSDEKLFF.

In the case of this clone: Distinct nucleotide sequences in the sample also encode this CDR3. The chain is built from TRBV5-1 and TRBJ1-1, with TRBD1 matching over 7 bases. With V trimmed by 6 bases and J by 5 bases, 7 bases remained unmatched. The CDR3 sequence is 13 residues long. CDR1 and CDR2 from the germline V gene are SGHRS and YFSETQ. The CDR3 reads CASNRAGGTEAFF. The CDR3 bases are TGCGCCAGCAACCGGGCAGGGGGGACTGAAGCTTTCTTT.

The V gene is TRBV29-1, the J gene TRBJ2-5, with a tentative D call TRBD2 (5 bases). Germline CDR1 and CDR2: SQVTM and ANQGSEA. Deletions cut 4 bases from V and 1 base from J, with 10 bases between. This CDR3 spans 13 amino acids. CDR3 protein: CSVGTRAQETQYF. The CDR3 region has the DNA TGCAGCGTTGGAACGCGGGCCCAAGAGACCCAGTACTTC.

The rearrangement joins TRBV5-1 to TRBJ2-2; tentative D call: TRBD1 (6 bases). The ends were cut back, 5 bases at V and 0 bases at J, with 14 bases in the middle. The CDR3 is 16 amino acids. Germline CDR1 is SGHRS and CDR2 is YFSETQ. This chain's CDR3 is CASRLGDTTNTGELFF. In DNA, the CDR3 is TGCGCCAGCAGACTCGGGGACACTACGAACACCGGGGAGCTGTTTTTT.

V and J are TRBV6-5 and TRBJ2-7, with 11 bases that match TRBD1. There are 14 residues in the CDR3. Germline CDR1 is MNHEY and CDR2 is SVGAGI. Germline trimming cut 6 bases from V and 4 bases from J; bases unmatched to any gene: 5. The CDR3 spells CASSRDRGTYEQYF. The CDR3 nucleotides are TGTGCCAGCAGCCGGGACAGGGGGACGTACGAGCAGTACTTC.

This clone was seen once. V gene TRBV7-2 combines with J gene TRBJ2-1; 7 bases are a match to TRBD2. Looked up from germline, CDR1 is SGHTA and CDR2 is FQGNSA. Losses at the gene ends were 3 bases for V and 9 bases for J; bases not matched to a gene: 14. CDR3 length: 16 residues. This chain's CDR3 is CASSLALPAGSAEQFF. CDR3 coding DNA: TGTGCCAGCAGCTTGGCCCTCCCAGCGGGATCGGCTGAGCAGTTCTTC.

J is TRBJ2-1 and V is TRBV11-3; 8 bases fit TRBD1. V trimming: 1 base; J trimming: 8 bases; junction bases outside the gene matches: 13. The CDR3 is 17 residues long. Germline lookup yields CDR1 SGHNT and CDR2 YENEEA. The CDR3, as DNA: TGTGCCAGCAGCTTAGCGGGCCCCGGACAGGGTGATGATGAGCAGTTCTTC. Its translation is CASSLAGPGQGDDEQFF.

The genes are TRBV7-2 and TRBJ1-2; TRBD1 matches 7 bases. CDR1 is SGHTA and CDR2 is FQGNSA in the germline V gene. The V segment lost 3 bases and the J segment 4 bases; nucleotides outside the gene matches: 2. This CDR3 comprises 13 residues. CDR3: CASSLGTAYGYTF. The CDR3 nucleotides read TGTGCCAGCAGCTTGGGGACAGCCTATGGCTACACCTTC.

The chain links TRBV5-1 to TRBJ2-2; 11 positions agree with TRBD1. The CDR3 is made up of 17 amino acids. After removal of 1 base from V and 1 base from J, the junction contained 3 bases not matched to a gene. CDR1 is SGHRS and CDR2 is YFSETQ in the germline V gene. CDR3 nucleotide sequence: TGCGCCAGCAGCTTGTCCGGGACAGGGGGGAACACCGGGGAGCTGTTTTTT. This codes for CASSLSGTGGNTGELFF.

The V call is TRBV6-1, the J call TRBJ1-2; the D gene is possibly TRBD1 (5 bases). This CDR3 is built from 13 residues. Per the germline V gene, CDR1 is MNHNS and CDR2 is SASEGT. The V end was cut by 4 bases, the J end by 0 bases, with 6 bases between. The CDR3 here is CASSATANYGYTF. The CDR3 DNA sequence: TGTGCCAGCAGTGCGACAGCTAACTATGGCTACACCTTC.

V gene TRBV6-7 combines with J gene TRBJ2-7, with a possible D match to TRBD2 (6 bases). TRBV6-7 is an open reading frame whose function is uncertain. CDR3 length equals 20 residues. Between the trimmed V and J ends, which lost 3 bases and 1 base, there was a span of 28 bases. The DNA for the CDR3 is TGTGCCAGCAGTTATCCCTCTCGTGAGCGGGTTGGGCAGGGTTCCTACGAGCAGTACTTC. Translation: CASSYPSRERVGQGSYEQYF.

This sequence joins TRBV7-2 and TRBJ1-5; D gene ambiguous. The CDR3 is 14 residues long. CDR1 and CDR2 from the germline V gene are SGHTA and FQGNSA. V lost 7 bases, J lost 1 base, and 11 bases lay in between. The CDR3 sequence: CASKPDISNQPQHF. The CDR3 nucleotides read TGTGCCAGCAAGCCCGACATAAGCAATCAGCCCCAGCATTTT.

The genes are TRBV11-3 and TRBJ2-2; perhaps TRBD1 as D (5 bases). Germline V CDR1 and CDR2: SGHNT, YENEEA. Trimming removed 4 bases at V and 1 base at J, with 7 bases between. CDR3 length: 14 residues. The CDR3 bases are TGTGCCAGCAGCTCCGGACAGAACACCGGGGAGCTGTTTTTT. Its translation is CASSSGQNTGELFF.

The CDR3 here is CASSLGGILAGLGNEQFF. The CDR3 nucleotides read TGCGCCAGCAGCTTGGGGGGGATTCTAGCGGGGCTTGGGAATGAGCAGTTCTTC. V usage is TRBV5-1 and J usage is TRBJ2-1, with 9 bases aligning to TRBD2. J gave up 7 bases and V 0 bases, and 14 bases lay outside the gene matches. The CDR3 length is 18 residues. Looked up from germline, CDR1 is SGHRS and CDR2 is YFSETQ.

This clone was detected a few times. The rearrangement links TRBV2 to TRBJ1-1, with D perhaps TRBD1 (6 bases). V was shortened by 7 bases and J by 6 bases, with 9 bases between the two germline ends. The germline V gene has CDR1 SNHLY and CDR2 FYNNEI. The length of the CDR3 is 11 residues. As DNA, the CDR3 is TGTGCCAGCATGAAGGGGGCTGAAGCTTTCTTT. Its protein product is CASMKGAEAFF.

The V call is TRBV28, the J call TRBJ1-3, with D hard to call. V dropped 2 bases and J dropped 4 bases, with 9 bases sitting between them. There are 14 residues in the CDR3. Germline lookup yields CDR1 MDHEN and CDR2 SYDVKM. In DNA form, the CDR3 reads TGTGCCAGCAGTTTAGTCCAGCGCGGAAACACCATATATTTT. Amino acid sequence: CASSLVQRGNTIYF.

The chain uses TRBV28 and TRBJ1-1; 9 bases match TRBD1. V was clipped by 5 bases and J by 11 bases; unmatched bases: 15. The CDR3 extends over 15 amino acids. Germline values: CDR1 MDHEN, CDR2 SYDVKM. Written as DNA, the CDR3 is TGTGCCAGCAGTCCCCACAACAGGGGGCGGGTGGGTGCTTTCTTT. Amino acids: CASSPHNRGRVGAFF.